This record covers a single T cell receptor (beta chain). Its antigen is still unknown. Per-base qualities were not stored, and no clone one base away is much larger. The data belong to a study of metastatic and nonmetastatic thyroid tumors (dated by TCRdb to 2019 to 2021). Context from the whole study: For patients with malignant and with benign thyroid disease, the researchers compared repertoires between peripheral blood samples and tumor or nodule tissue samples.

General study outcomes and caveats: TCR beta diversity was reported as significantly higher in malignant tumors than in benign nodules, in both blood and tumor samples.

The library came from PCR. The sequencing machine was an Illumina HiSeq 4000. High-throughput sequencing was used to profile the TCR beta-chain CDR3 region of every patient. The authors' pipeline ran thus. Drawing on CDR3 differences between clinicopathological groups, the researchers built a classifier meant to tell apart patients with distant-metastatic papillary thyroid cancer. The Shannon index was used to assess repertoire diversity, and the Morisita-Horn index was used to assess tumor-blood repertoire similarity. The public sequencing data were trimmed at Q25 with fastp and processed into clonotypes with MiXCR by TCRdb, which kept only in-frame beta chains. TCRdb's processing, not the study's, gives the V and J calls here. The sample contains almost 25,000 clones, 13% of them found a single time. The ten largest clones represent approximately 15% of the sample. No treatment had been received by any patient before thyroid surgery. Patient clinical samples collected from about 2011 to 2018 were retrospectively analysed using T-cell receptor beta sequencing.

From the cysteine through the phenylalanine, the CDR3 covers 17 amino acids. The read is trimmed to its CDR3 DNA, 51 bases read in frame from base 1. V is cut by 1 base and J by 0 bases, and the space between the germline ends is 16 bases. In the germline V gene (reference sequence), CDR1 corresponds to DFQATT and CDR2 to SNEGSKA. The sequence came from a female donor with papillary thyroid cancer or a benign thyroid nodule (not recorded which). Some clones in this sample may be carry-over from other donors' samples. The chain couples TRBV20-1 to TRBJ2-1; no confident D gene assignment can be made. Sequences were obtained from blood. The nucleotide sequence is TGCAGTGCTAGAGGGAACTTGCCAACCGCCTCCTACAATGAGCAGTTCTTC. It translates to CSARGNLPTASYNEQFF.